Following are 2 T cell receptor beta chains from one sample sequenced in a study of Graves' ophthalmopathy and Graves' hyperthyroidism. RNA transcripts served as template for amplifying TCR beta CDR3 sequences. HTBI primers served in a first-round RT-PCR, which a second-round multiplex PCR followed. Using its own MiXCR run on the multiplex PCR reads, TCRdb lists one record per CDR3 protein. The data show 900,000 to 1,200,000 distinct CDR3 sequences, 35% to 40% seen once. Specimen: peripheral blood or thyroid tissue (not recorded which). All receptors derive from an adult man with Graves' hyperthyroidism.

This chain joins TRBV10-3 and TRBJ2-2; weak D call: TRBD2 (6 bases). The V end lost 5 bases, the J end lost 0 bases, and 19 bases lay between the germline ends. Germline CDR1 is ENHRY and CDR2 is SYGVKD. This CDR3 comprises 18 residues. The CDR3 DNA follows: TGTGCCATCAGTTACTCAGTAGCGGTGGACTCGAACACCGGGGAGCTGTTTTTT. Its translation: CAISYSVAVDSNTGELFF.

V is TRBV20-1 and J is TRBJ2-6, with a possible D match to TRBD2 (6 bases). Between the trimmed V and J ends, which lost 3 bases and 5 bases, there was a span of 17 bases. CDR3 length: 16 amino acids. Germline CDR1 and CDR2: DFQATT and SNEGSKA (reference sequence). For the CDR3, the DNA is TGCAGTGCTAGGGGGGACTCCTCTCGGCGGGCCAACGTCCTGACTTTC. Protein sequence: CSARGDSSRRANVLTF.